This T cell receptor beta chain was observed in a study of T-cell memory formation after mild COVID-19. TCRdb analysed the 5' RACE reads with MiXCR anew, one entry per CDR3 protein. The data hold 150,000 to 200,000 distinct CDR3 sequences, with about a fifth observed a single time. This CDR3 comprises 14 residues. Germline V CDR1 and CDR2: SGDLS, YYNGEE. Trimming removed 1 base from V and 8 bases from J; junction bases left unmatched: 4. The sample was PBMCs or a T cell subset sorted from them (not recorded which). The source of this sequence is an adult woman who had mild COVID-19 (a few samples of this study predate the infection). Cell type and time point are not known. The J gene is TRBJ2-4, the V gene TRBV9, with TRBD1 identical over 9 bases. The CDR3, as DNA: TGTGCCAGCAGCGTATTAGACAGGGGGGACATTCAGTACTTC. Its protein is CASSVLDRGDIQYF.